The 29 T cell receptor beta chains given below trace back to one sample, sequenced in a study of post-analysis software for immune sequencing data. The library was made from cDNA and included unique molecular identifiers. TCRdb analysed the PCR reads with MiXCR anew, one entry per CDR3 protein. Of under 900,000 distinct CDR3 sequences listed, approximately 53% are singletons. General study findings and limits: Five or six TRBV segments, including TRBV5-6, TRBV5-1 and TRBV20-1, were more frequent in patients than controls.

For these receptors, no antigen is known. The specimen sequenced was blood. Receptor source: a girl aged 10 to 17 with multiple sclerosis.

This clonotype turned up a few times. V usage is TRBV6-5 and J usage is TRBJ2-1; 15 nucleotides line up with TRBD2. The CDR3 consists of 16 residues. The germline gives CDR1 MNHEY, CDR2 SVGAGI. V was clipped by 9 bases and J by 7 bases; unmatched bases: 10. CDR3 sequence: CASSPGLAGGPNEQFF. In DNA, the CDR3 is TGTGCCAGTAGTCCCGGACTAGCGGGAGGGCCGAATGAGCAGTTCTTC.

This clonotype was seen a few times. This chain connects TRBV12-3 or TRBV12-4 to TRBJ2-5, with no clear D. V was trimmed by 1 base and J by 1 base, leaving 13 bases between them. The CDR3 consists of 16 residues. The CDR3 region has the DNA TGTGCCAGCAGTTTAGGTAATCGACAACCCCAAGAGACCCAGTACTTC. This sequence encodes CASSLGNRQPQETQYF.

V gene TRBV5-1 combines with J gene TRBJ2-1; 10 positions agree with TRBD2. Germline V gene data show CDR1 as SGHRS and CDR2 as YFSETQ. The trim removed 0 bases at V and 9 bases at J, leaving 12 bases unmatched. The CDR3 consists of 17 residues. The CDR3 region has the DNA TGCGCCAGCAGCTTGGCGGCCGTAGCGGGAGGCTCGGGTGAGCAGTTCTTC. Protein product: CASSLAAVAGGSGEQFF.

The DNA for the CDR3 is TGCGCCAGCAGCCAAGGTACAAGGCTCCGCACTGAAGCTTTCTTT. It translates to CASSQGTRLRTEAFF. The J gene is TRBJ1-1, the V gene TRBV4-1; D not certain. CDR1 is MGHRA, CDR2 YSYEKL, per germline. V dropped 1 base and J dropped 4 bases, with 13 bases sitting between them. The CDR3 is made up of 15 amino acids.

The V gene is TRBV25-1, the J gene TRBJ2-5; 7 bases map to TRBD1. V trimming: 8 bases; J trimming: 5 bases; junction bases outside the gene matches: 11. This CDR3 comprises 14 residues. Germline lookup yields CDR1 MGHDK and CDR2 SYGVNS. The CDR3 DNA reads TGTGCCAGCTCAGGATTTACAGGGGAGGAGACCCAGTACTTC. It is translated as CASSGFTGEETQYF.

This chain connects TRBV4-2 to TRBJ1-2; 9 nucleotides match TRBD1. This CDR3 is built from 15 residues. The V gene's germline CDR1 is LGHNA and CDR2 YNFKEQ. V lost 0 bases, J lost 5 bases, and 4 bases stayed unmatched. CDR3 DNA: TGTGCCAGCAGCCAAGAACAGGGGGCCGTATATGGCTACACCTTC. Amino acid sequence: CASSQEQGAVYGYTF.

V and J are TRBV20-1 and TRBJ1-2; 8 nucleotides line up with TRBD1. Per germline, CDR1 DFQATT and CDR2 SNEGSKA (reference sequence). The ends lost 7 bases at V and 13 bases at J; junction bases unmatched: 5. CDR3 size: 9 residues. Here the CDR3 reads CSGQGLGTF. In nucleotides, the CDR3 is TGCAGTGGACAGGGGCTGGGCACCTTC.

This clonotype has more than one count but fewer than ten. CDR3 sequence: CASSSLANYGYTF. The CDR3 region has the DNA TGTGCCAGCAGTTCGTTGGCTAACTATGGCTACACCTTC. The chain joins TRBV12-3 or TRBV12-4 to TRBJ1-2, with D hard to call. The CDR3 has 13 amino acids. V was cut by 4 bases and J by 0 bases, with 6 bases left in between.

V usage is TRBV10-3 and J usage is TRBJ2-5; 15 nucleotides line up with TRBD2. V dropped 6 bases and J dropped 11; count of bases not matched to a gene: 13. The CDR3 is 16 amino acids. Per germline, CDR1 ENHRY and CDR2 SYGVKD. The CDR3 nucleotides read TGTGCCATCAGCCGGGGACTAGCGGGAGGTGAATCAGAGCAGTACTTC. It codes for CAISRGLAGGESEQYF.

The rearrangement uses TRBV10-3 and TRBJ2-1; D remains unclear. The length of the CDR3 is 14 residues. Germline assignment: CDR1 ENHRY and CDR2 SYGVKD. V dropped 2 bases and J dropped 2 bases, with 7 bases sitting between them. The CDR3 spells CAISEVGTYNEQFF. Written as DNA, the CDR3 is TGTGCCATCAGTGAGGTAGGGACCTACAATGAGCAGTTCTTC.

This clonotype was detected only a few times. This chain links TRBV6-1 with TRBJ2-3; 11 nucleotides align to TRBD2. CDR3 length: 19 amino acids. Germline CDR1 is MNHNS and CDR2 is SASEGT. V lost 4 bases to trimming and J lost 1 base; unmatched junction nucleotides: 13. In DNA form, the CDR3 reads TGTGCCAGCAGTGCAGGTCTAGCGGGGGGCACGCCCCGCACAGATACGCAGTATTTT. Amino acid sequence: CASSAGLAGGTPRTDTQYF.

The chain links TRBV30 to TRBJ1-4, with D uncertain. The CDR3 spans 13 residues. Trimming took 5 bases from V and 8 from J, leaving 15 bases between them. Looked up from germline, CDR1 is GTSNPN and CDR2 is SVGIG (reference sequence). CDR3 DNA sequence: TGTGCCTGGCGGGATTCATCTCGGGAAAAACTGTTTTTT. This codes for CAWRDSSREKLFF.

The rearrangement uses TRBV29-1 and TRBJ1-1, with a weak D call TRBD1 (6 bases). In germline, CDR1 is SQVTM, CDR2 ANQGSEA. There are 13 residues in the CDR3. With 7 bases removed from V and 1 base from J, the gap between germline ends came to 13 bases. The CDR3 sequence is CSDADRTNTEAFF. The CDR3 nucleotides read TGCAGCGATGCCGACAGGACGAACACTGAAGCTTTCTTT. The full variable domain, its missing parts supplied by reference TRBV29-1 and TRBJ1-1, is SAVISQKPSRDICQRGTSLTIQCQVDSQVTMMFWYRQQPGQSLTLIATANQGSEATYESGFVIDKFPISRPNLTFSTLTVSNMSPEDSSIYLCSDADRTNTEAFFGQGTRLTVV.

This chain connects TRBV19 to TRBJ2-1; weak D call: TRBD2 (6 bases). The V and J ends lost 3 bases and 3 bases respectively, with 15 bases between them. The V gene's germline CDR1 is LNHDA and CDR2 SQIVND (reference sequence). The CDR3 runs to 16 residues. The CDR3 loop is CASSILGTGDYNEQFF. The CDR3 nucleotides read TGTGCCAGTAGTATCCTTGGGACGGGGGACTACAATGAGCAGTTCTTC. The variable domain in full, completed from reference TRBV19 and TRBJ2-1, reads DGGITQSPKYLFRKEGQNVTLSCEQNLNHDAMYWYRQDPGQGLRLIYYSQIVNDFQKGDIAEGYSVSREKKESFPLTVTSAQKNPTAFYLCASSILGTGDYNEQFFGPGTRLTVL.

This clonotype was seen a handful of times. The chain recombines TRBV7-6 with TRBJ2-5, with TRBD2 identical over 11 bases. The CDR3 spans 14 residues. Germline lookup yields CDR1 SGHVS and CDR2 FNYEAQ. Trimming cost V 4 bases and J 11 bases; bases outside gene matches: 9. This chain's CDR3 is CASSSSGTSGEQYF. The CDR3 DNA follows: TGTGCCAGCAGCTCCTCCGGGACTAGCGGTGAGCAGTACTTC.

This clonotype was seen just once. The chain has TRBV6-1 and TRBJ1-2; D uncertain. CDR3 length equals 13 residues. V was shortened by 3 bases and J by 2 bases, with 7 bases between the two germline ends. Germline-derived CDR1 and CDR2 are MNHNS and SASEGT. For the CDR3, the DNA is TGTGCCAGCAGTGAGGGGTGGAACTATGGCTACACCTTC. This sequence encodes CASSEGWNYGYTF.

The chain has TRBV7-3 and TRBJ2-7; perhaps TRBD2 as D (7 bases). The J call may not be correct, given that the DNA end is closer to TRBJ2-5. Germline V gene sequence: CDR1 SGHTA, CDR2 FQGTGA. The CDR3 runs to 15 residues. CDR3 nucleotides: TGTGCCAGCAGCTTAGGCAGGGGAGGGCGAGAGACCCAGTACTTC. It encodes CASSLGRGGRETQYF.

The rearrangement links TRBV6-1 to TRBJ2-7, with 7 bases that match TRBD1. Germline loops: CDR1 MNHNS, CDR2 SASEGT. After removal of 11 bases from V and 0 bases from J, the junction contained 7 bases not matched to a gene. The CDR3 is 13 amino acids. The CDR3 spells CAGSRGSSYEQYF. The DNA for the CDR3 is TGTGCCGGTTCCAGGGGGAGCTCCTACGAGCAGTACTTC.

This chain uses TRBV7-9 with TRBJ1-2; D is ambiguous. The CDR3 is made up of 16 amino acids. CDR1 SEHNR and CDR2 FQNEAQ come from the germline V gene (reference sequence). V gave up 6 bases and J gave up 6 bases, with 23 bases separating them. CDR3 in DNA: TGTGCCAGCAGATCCGACCTCCGGGTCGGGGAGGATGGCTACACCTTC. This encodes CASRSDLRVGEDGYTF. The variable domain in full, completed from reference TRBV7-9 and TRBJ1-2, reads DTGVSQNPRHKITKRGQNVTFRCDPISEHNRLYWYRQTLGQGPEFLTYFQNEAQLEKSRLLSDRFSAERPKGSFSTLEIQRTEQGDSAMYLCASRSDLRVGEDGYTFGSGTRLTVV.

This clonotype is a singleton in its sample. The chain has TRBV10-3 and TRBJ1-2; D is unresolved. The CDR3 length is 15 residues. Germline V CDR1 and CDR2: ENHRY, SYGVKD. The V end was cut by 0 bases, the J end by 0 bases, with 8 bases between. This CDR3 is CAISESISSNYGYTF. Here the CDR3 DNA reads TGTGCCATCAGTGAGTCGATATCCTCTAACTATGGCTACACCTTC.

The V and J genes are TRBV20-1 and TRBJ1-2; TRBD1 might be the D (6 bases). Trimming took off 2 bases at V and 10 bases at J, with 14 bases between the two ends. This CDR3 is built from 12 residues. CDR1 is DFQATT and CDR2 is SNEGSKA in the germline V gene (reference sequence). The CDR3 protein is CSARPRQDDYTF. The CDR3 nucleotides are TGCAGTGCTAGACCCCGACAGGATGACTACACCTTC.

The chain combines TRBV7-2 with TRBJ2-7; D may be TRBD2 (6 bases). The CDR3 is 16 amino acids. The V end lost 0 bases, the J end lost 7 bases, and 19 bases lay between the germline ends. Germline CDR1 and CDR2: SGHTA and FQGNSA. The CDR3 sequence: CASSLAQAGLALEQYF. CDR3 DNA: TGTGCCAGCAGCTTAGCGCAAGCGGGCCTGGCCCTTGAGCAGTACTTC.

This chain uses TRBV29-1 with TRBJ2-5; TRBD2 is a possible D gene (6 bases). CDR1 and CDR2 (germline): SQVTM, ANQGSEA. There are 14 residues in the CDR3. V gave up 4 bases and J gave up 4 bases, with 16 bases separating them. For the CDR3, the DNA is TGCAGCGTTGGGGTGGGAGGAGGTGCAGAGACCCAGTACTTC. It encodes CSVGVGGGAETQYF.

The chain has TRBV18 and TRBJ1-1, with a tentative D call TRBD1 (5 bases). V was shortened by 3 bases and J by 3 bases, with 17 bases between the two germline ends. The germline V gene has CDR1 KGHSH and CDR2 LQKENI. The CDR3 consists of 16 residues. The CDR3 nucleotides read TGTGCCAGCTCACCGGGGACGGGACTCAAATACACTGAAGCTTTCTTT. Translation: CASSPGTGLKYTEAFF.

CDR3 sequence reads: CASTVPAQATNYGYTF. DNA for the CDR3: TGTGCCAGCACCGTTCCGGCGCAGGCCACCAACTATGGCTACACCTTC. The gene calls are TRBV7-3 and TRBJ1-2; no firm D call. Per germline, CDR1 SGHTA and CDR2 FQGTGA. V gave up 7 bases and J gave up 2 bases, with 20 bases separating them. This CDR3 contains 16 residues.

As for this clonotype: A junction boundary mismatches the germline segment, possibly from a read error. The chain has TRBV15 and TRBJ2-7, with TRBD2 identical over 10 bases. Per germline, CDR1 LNHNV and CDR2 YYDKDF (reference sequence). This CDR3 has 16 amino acids. The CDR3 nucleotides read TGTGCCGCCAGCAGGGAACTAGCGGGACACTCCTACGAGCAGTACTTC. The encoded protein is CAASRELAGHSYEQYF.

The rearrangement links TRBV30 to TRBJ2-7, with D possibly being TRBD2 (5 bases). The V gene's germline CDR1 is GTSNPN and CDR2 SVGIG (reference sequence). The CDR3 covers 15 residues. V dropped 4 bases and J dropped 0 bases, with 16 bases sitting between them. CDR3 coding DNA: TGTGCCTGGATGGGGAGCCCCCGCGCCTCCTACGAGCAGTACTTC. Its protein is CAWMGSPRASYEQYF.

The rearrangement links TRBV5-1 to TRBJ2-3; 7 nucleotides agree with TRBD1. This CDR3 contains 17 residues. V shed 0 bases, J shed 0 bases, and the junction held 7 bases outside the gene matches. The germline V gene has CDR1 SGHRS and CDR2 YFSETQ. CDR3 in DNA: TGCGCCAGCAGCTTGGGCCGAGGGGGCTCTAGCACAGATACGCAGTATTTT. Protein product: CASSLGRGGSSTDTQYF.

The chain recombines TRBV5-1 with TRBJ2-3; maybe TRBD2 (7 bases). This CDR3 contains 14 residues. The V gene lost 5 bases and the J gene lost 6 bases, with 16 bases spanning the gap. Per the germline V gene, CDR1 is SGHRS and CDR2 is YFSETQ. The CDR3 nucleotides read TGCGCCAGCAGTCTCGGGGGGCAAGGGGATACGCAGTATTTT. This gives the protein CASSLGGQGDTQYF.